These T cell receptor beta chains were read from a single sample in a study of cytomegalovirus exposure and HLA in healthy donors. Libraries were prepared by immunoSEQ multiplex PCR; TCRdb keeps only in-frame clonotypes and omits some of them. The data contain 150,000 to 200,000 clones, approximately 85% of them singletons. Material: PBMCs. Receptor source: a girl aged 10-17 years in good health and CMV-seropositive. CDR3s include the opening cysteine and the closing phenylalanine or tryptophan. A D gene is named only where the DNA matches it firmly. Size is omitted from some rows. Given values are once, few, many or a class for expanded clones.

D,V,J,size,CDR3,DNA
TRBD2,TRBV27,TRBJ2-3,NA,CASSLYWTSGGSTDTQYF,TGTGCCAGCAGTTTATACTGGACTAGCGGGGGAAGCACAGATACGCAGTATTTT
TRBD1,TRBV27,TRBJ2-1,NA,CASSQLRDRAEQFF,TGTGCCAGCAGTCAACTCCGAGACAGGGCTGAGCAGTTCTTC
NA,TRBV15,TRBJ1-2,NA,CATSRAEGNSNGYTF,TGTGCCACCAGCAGAGCCGAGGGAAACTCGAATGGCTACACCTTC
TRBD2,TRBV7-2,TRBJ2-3,NA,CASSLLSGGFSTDTQYF,TGTGCCAGCAGCTTACTTAGCGGGGGGTTTAGCACAGATACGCAGTATTTT
TRBD1,TRBV5-1,TRBJ1-1,NA,CASSLGQGKAFF,TGCGCCAGCAGCCTCGGACAGGGGAAAGCTTTCTTT
TRBD1,TRBV18,TRBJ2-5,NA,CASSPDRVKETQYF,TGTGCCAGCTCACCGGACAGGGTGAAAGAGACCCAGTACTTC
NA,TRBV10-1,TRBJ2-7,once,CASSDGSEQYF,TGCGCCAGCAGTGATGGCAGCGAGCAGTACTTC
NA,TRBV5-5,TRBJ2-5,NA,CASSPNRAKETQYF,TGTGCCAGCAGTCCGAACAGGGCAAAAGAGACCCAGTACTTC
NA,TRBV6-1,TRBJ1-2,NA,CASSDRGFGYTF,TGTGCCAGCAGTGACCGAGGATTTGGCTACACCTTC
TRBD1,TRBV11-2,TRBJ2-5,NA,CASSLGDRAHQETQYF,TGTGCCAGCAGCTTAGGGGACAGGGCCCACCAAGAGACCCAGTACTTC
TRBD1,TRBV7-3,TRBJ1-1,NA,CASSPGTENTEAFF,TGTGCCAGCAGCCCCGGGACAGAGAACACTGAAGCTTTCTTT
NA,TRBV19,TRBJ1-4,NA,CASSSLQRNEKLFF,TGTGCCAGTAGTAGTCTGCAGCGGAATGAAAAACTGTTTTTT
NA,TRBV6-6,TRBJ1-2,NA,CASTPLQNSNYGYTF,TGTGCCAGCACCCCTCTTCAGAATTCGAACTATGGCTACACCTTC
TRBD1,TRBV19,TRBJ2-3,NA,CASGDRGEDTQYF,TGTGCCAGCGGGGACAGGGGAGAAGATACGCAGTATTTT
NA,TRBV9,TRBJ1-1,once,CTSSVAPRTINTEAFF,TGTACCAGCAGCGTAGCCCCCCGGACTATTAACACTGAAGCTTTCTTT
TRBD2,TRBV5-1,TRBJ2-1,once,CASSLGAGDYNEQFF,TGCGCCAGCAGCTTAGGAGCGGGGGATTACAATGAGCAGTTCTTC
TRBD1,TRBV6-4,TRBJ1-6,NA,CASSTGQGNSPLHF,TGTGCCAGCAGTACAGGACAGGGAAATTCACCCCTCCACTTT
TRBD1,TRBV29-1,TRBJ1-2,few,CSVEPRDSGYGYTF,TGCAGCGTTGAGCCCCGGGACAGTGGCTATGGCTACACCTTC
TRBD2,TRBV6-1,TRBJ2-5,NA,CASSERRTSGKQETQYF,TGTGCCAGCAGTGAAAGGCGGACTAGCGGGAAACAAGAGACCCAGTACTTC
NA,TRBV7-2,TRBJ1-1,NA,CASSPTISAGAFF,TGTGCCAGCAGCCCCACAATATCGGCCGGGGCTTTCTTT
NA,TRBV10-3,TRBJ2-1,NA,CAVRDSLNEQFF,TGTGCCGTCAGGGACTCCCTAAATGAGCAGTTCTTC
NA,TRBV6-1,TRBJ1-4,NA,CASAFPQGISEKLFF,TGTGCCAGCGCCTTTCCACAGGGTATAAGTGAAAAACTGTTTTTT
NA,TRBV9,TRBJ1-6,NA,CASSVGGERNSPLHF,TGTGCCAGCAGCGTAGGGGGGGAAAGAAATTCACCCCTCCACTTT
NA,TRBV11-2,TRBJ2-2,NA,CASSLGGTGELFF,TGTGCCAGCAGCCTGGGGGGCACCGGGGAGCTGTTTTTT
NA,TRBV5-4,TRBJ1-5,NA,CASSLPGYNQPQHF,TGTGCCAGCAGCTTACCAGGGTACAATCAGCCCCAGCATTTT
NA,TRBV6-1,TRBJ1-4,once,CASSGTVEAGKLFF,TGTGCCAGCAGTGGTACAGTGGAGGCTGGAAAACTGTTTTTT
NA,TRBV13,TRBJ2-3,NA,CASSPSGLFSSTDTQYF,TGTGCCAGCAGCCCGAGCGGATTATTCTCTAGCACAGATACGCAGTATTTT
TRBD2,TRBV5-1,TRBJ2-1,NA,CASSLTSGTYNEQFF,TGCGCCAGCAGCCTTACTAGCGGCACCTACAATGAGCAGTTCTTC
TRBD1,TRBV2,TRBJ1-1,once,CASSRGQLLNTEAFF,TGTGCCAGCAGTCGGGGACAGCTACTGAACACTGAAGCTTTCTTT
TRBD1,TRBV30,TRBJ2-6,NA,CAWSTPGQKYSGANVLTF,TGTGCCTGGAGTACACCGGGACAGAAATACTCTGGGGCCAACGTCCTGACTTTC
NA,TRBV9,TRBJ1-5,NA,CASSPTGQLNQPQHF,TGTGCCAGCAGCCCTACTGGACAGTTAAATCAGCCCCAGCATTTT
TRBD2,TRBV4-1,TRBJ2-5,few,CASSHPGTSGGETQYF,TGCGCCAGCAGCCACCCGGGGACTAGCGGGGGAGAGACCCAGTACTTC
NA,TRBV30,TRBJ1-3,NA,CAWTEAGGAGNTIYF,TGTGCCTGGACCGAGGCGGGGGGTGCTGGAAACACCATATATTTT
NA,TRBV6-1,TRBJ1-2,NA,CASSVTEVDYGYTF,TGTGCCAGCAGTGTGACAGAGGTGGACTATGGCTACACCTTC
TRBD1,TRBV5-6,TRBJ1-3,once,CASSHDRGSGNTIYF,TGTGCCAGCAGCCATGACAGGGGCTCTGGAAACACCATATATTTT
NA,TRBV7-9,TRBJ1-1,NA,CASSLEGRHSSRAFF,TGTGCCAGCAGCTTAGAAGGGAGACATAGTTCCAGAGCTTTCTTT
TRBD1,TRBV6-1,TRBJ1-6,NA,CASSGQGLWSPLHF,TGTGCCAGCAGCGGACAGGGGTTGTGGTCACCCCTCCACTTT
TRBD1,TRBV27,TRBJ1-1,NA,CASSTGGNTEAFF,TGTGCCAGCAGTACAGGGGGCAACACTGAAGCTTTCTTT
TRBD2,TRBV7-9,TRBJ2-3,NA,CASSPGLGTDTQYF,TGTGCCAGCAGCCCGGGACTAGGCACAGATACGCAGTATTTT
NA,TRBV27,TRBJ2-7,NA,CASSFTGPRDEQYF,TGTGCCAGCAGTTTTACAGGTCCTCGTGACGAGCAGTACTTC
TRBD1,TRBV25-1,TRBJ2-1,NA,CASSGQGTPYNEQFF,TGTGCCAGCAGTGGACAGGGGACCCCCTACAATGAGCAGTTCTTC
TRBD1,TRBV18,TRBJ1-1,NA,CASSPPGQPMNTEAFF,TGTGCCAGCTCACCTCCGGGACAGCCTATGAACACTGAAGCTTTCTTT
TRBD1,TRBV6-6,TRBJ2-7,NA,CASSMTGLEQYF,TGTGCCAGCAGTATGACAGGGCTCGAGCAGTACTTC
TRBD1,TRBV2,TRBJ1-5,NA,CASSGTGPNQPQHF,TGTGCCAGCAGCGGGACAGGGCCCAATCAGCCCCAGCATTTT
NA,TRBV6-1,TRBJ2-1,NA,CASSMTGSYNEQFF,TGTGCCAGCAGCATGACAGGCTCCTACAATGAGCAGTTCTTC
TRBD1,TRBV7-2,TRBJ1-1,NA,CASRPDRRETEAFF,TGTGCCAGCAGACCGGACAGGAGGGAAACTGAAGCTTTCTTT
TRBD1,TRBV4-1,TRBJ1-2,once,CATSPGQAYGYTF,TGCGCCACCTCGCCGGGACAGGCCTATGGCTACACCTTC
NA,TRBV5-5,TRBJ2-5,NA,CASSLDGDLGQYF,TGTGCCAGCAGCTTGGATGGGGACTTGGGTCAGTACTTC
TRBD2,TRBV6-5,TRBJ2-5,NA,CATGTSGGAIETQYF,TGTGCCACCGGGACTAGCGGGGGGGCCATCGAGACCCAGTACTTC
NA,TRBV5-1,TRBJ2-3,NA,CASSLRGLASTDTQYF,TGCGCCAGCAGCCTCCGAGGACTGGCTAGCACAGATACGCAGTATTTT